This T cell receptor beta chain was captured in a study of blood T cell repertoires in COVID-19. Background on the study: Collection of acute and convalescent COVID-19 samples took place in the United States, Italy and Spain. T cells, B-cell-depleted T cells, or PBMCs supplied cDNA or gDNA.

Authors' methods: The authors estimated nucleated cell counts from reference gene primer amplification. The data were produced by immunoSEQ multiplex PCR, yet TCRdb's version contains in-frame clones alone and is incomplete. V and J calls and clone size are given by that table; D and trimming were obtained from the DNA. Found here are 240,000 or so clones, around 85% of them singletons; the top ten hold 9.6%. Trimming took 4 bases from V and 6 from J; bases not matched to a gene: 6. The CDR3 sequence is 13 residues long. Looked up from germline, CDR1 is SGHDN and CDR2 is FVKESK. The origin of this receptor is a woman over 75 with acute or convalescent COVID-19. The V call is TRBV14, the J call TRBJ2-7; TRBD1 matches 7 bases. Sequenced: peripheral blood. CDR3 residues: CASSRQGYLEQYF. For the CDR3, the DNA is TGTGCCAGCAGCCGACAGGGATATCTCGAGCAGTACTTC.